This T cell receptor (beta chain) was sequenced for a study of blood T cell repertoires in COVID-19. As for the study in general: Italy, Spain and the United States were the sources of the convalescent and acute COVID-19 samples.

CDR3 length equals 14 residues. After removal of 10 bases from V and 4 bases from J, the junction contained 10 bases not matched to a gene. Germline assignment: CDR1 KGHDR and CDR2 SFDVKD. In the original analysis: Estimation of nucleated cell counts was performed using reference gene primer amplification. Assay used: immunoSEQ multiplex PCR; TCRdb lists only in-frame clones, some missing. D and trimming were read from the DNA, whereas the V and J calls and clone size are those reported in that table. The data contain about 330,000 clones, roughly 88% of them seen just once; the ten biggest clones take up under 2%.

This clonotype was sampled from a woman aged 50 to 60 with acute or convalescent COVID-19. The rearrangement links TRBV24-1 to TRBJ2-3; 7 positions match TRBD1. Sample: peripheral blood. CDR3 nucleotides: TGTGCCACTAAAATGACAGGGAACCCAGATACGCAGTATTTT. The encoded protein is CATKMTGNPDTQYF.